This T cell receptor beta chain appears in the sequencing data of a study of CD8+CD57+ T cells in acquired aplastic anemia. Whole-study context: Quantities of DNA derived from sorted CD4+ and CD8+ cells averaged around 3 ug. The average read count for CD4+ cells in healthy donors was about 10 million.

The template used for profiling TCR beta VDJ and CDR3 was genomic DNA. TCRdb re-called the reads with MiXCR, one entry per CDR3 protein. The sample contains about 420,000 distinct CDR3 sequences, 65% to 75% of which appear only once. Regarding this clonotype: The target antigen is unknown. Compared with germline, one end of the junction differs, possibly owing to a read error.

General observations from the study: Shared by patients and controls, approximately 29 CD8+ CDR3s were abundant in patients. With respect to CD8+ Simpson's diversity, patients and controls did not differ significantly.

CDR1 SGHAT and CDR2 FQDESV come from the germline V gene (reference sequence). The CDR3 runs 17 residues. The J gene is TRBJ2-2, the V gene TRBV11-1, with D perhaps given as TRBD1 or TRBD2 (5 bases each). The specimen sequenced was sorted CD4+, CD8+, or CD8+CD57+ T cells (not recorded which) from PBMCs. The source is a human donor in good health, serving as a control. CDR3 nucleotides: TGTGCCAGCAGCTCAGAGGACCGGGACGGTGGTACCGGGGAGCTGCTTTTT. Translating it yields CASSSEDRDGGTGELLF.